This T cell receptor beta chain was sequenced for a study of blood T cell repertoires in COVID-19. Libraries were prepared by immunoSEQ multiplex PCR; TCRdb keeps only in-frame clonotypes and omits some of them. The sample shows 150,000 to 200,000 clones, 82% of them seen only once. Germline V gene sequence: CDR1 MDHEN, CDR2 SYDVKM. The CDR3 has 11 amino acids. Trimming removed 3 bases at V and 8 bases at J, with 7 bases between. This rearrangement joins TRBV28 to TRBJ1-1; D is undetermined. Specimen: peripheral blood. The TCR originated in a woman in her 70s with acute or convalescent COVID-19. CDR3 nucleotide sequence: TGTGCCAGCAGTTTGGCAAGAGAAGCTTTCTTT. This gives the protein CASSLAREAFF.